These 28 T cell receptor beta chains originate from one sample sequenced in a study of cytotoxic CD8 clonotypes in ibrutinib-treated CLL. Generated by immunoSEQ multiplex PCR, the TCRdb table keeps only in-frame clones and is missing some. Here the sample spans around 310,000 clones, roughly 79% being singletons. Source: PBMCs, taken before ibrutinib treatment. Source of these receptors: a human donor with chronic lymphocytic leukemia.

This clone was seen once. The V gene is TRBV19, the J gene TRBJ2-7; 9 bases align to TRBD1. The CDR3 covers 16 residues. Trimming cost V 5 bases and J 4 bases; bases outside gene matches: 12. Germline V gene lookup returns CDR1 LNHDA and CDR2 SQIVND (reference sequence). In DNA, the CDR3 is TGTGCCAGTAGTCCAACCCCGGGACAGGGAGCATACGAGCAGTACTTC. It is translated as CASSPTPGQGAYEQYF.

The chain is built from TRBV2 and TRBJ2-2, with D unresolved. The CDR3 extends over 14 amino acids. Germline lookup yields CDR1 SNHLY and CDR2 FYNNEI. V lost 7 bases to trimming and J lost 0 bases, with 9 bases between them. The CDR3 is CASTPRTNTGELFF. For the CDR3, the DNA is TGTGCCAGCACGCCCCGGACGAACACCGGGGAGCTGTTTTTT.

The rearrangement links TRBV19 to TRBJ1-2, with D unclear. This CDR3 contains 15 residues. Germline values: CDR1 LNHDA, CDR2 SQIVND (reference sequence). V lost 2 bases and J lost 0, with 10 bases in between. The CDR3 DNA follows: TGTGCCAGTAGTATAACACTTACAGCTAACTATGGCTACACCTTC. Translation: CASSITLTANYGYTF.

The rearrangement joins TRBV5-4 to TRBJ1-2, with D possibly matching TRBD1 (5 bases). V shed 2 bases and J shed 4 bases, with 15 bases lying between them. The CDR3 sequence is 15 residues long. Germline V gene data show CDR1 as SGHNT and CDR2 as YYREEE (reference sequence). CDR3 in DNA: TGTGCCAGCAGCTTACGCGGGACTGAAATCTATGGCTACACCTTC. Protein: CASSLRGTEIYGYTF. The full variable domain, its missing parts supplied by reference TRBV5-4 and TRBJ1-2, is ETGVTQSPTHLIKTRGQQVTLRCSSQSGHNTVSWYQQALGQGPQFIFQYYREEENGRGNFPPRFSGLQFPNYSSELNVNALELDDSALYLCASSLRGTEIYGYTFGSGTRLTVV.

The V gene is TRBV5-1, the J gene TRBJ2-3; tentatively, D is TRBD2 (5 bases). This CDR3 spans 15 amino acids. Germline-derived CDR1 and CDR2 are SGHRS and YFSETQ. V dropped 4 bases and J dropped 0 bases, with 12 bases sitting between them. CDR3 sequence reads: CASSVGESSTDTQYF. CDR3 DNA sequence: TGCGCCAGCAGCGTCGGGGAGAGTAGCACAGATACGCAGTATTTT.

This clone appeared a few times. This sequence joins TRBV6-5 and TRBJ2-5; D unresolved. The germline gives CDR1 MNHEY, CDR2 SVGAGI. This CDR3 spans 13 amino acids. V was pared by 4 bases and J by 1 base, with 7 bases between. The CDR3 here is CASSLRAQETQYF. As DNA, the CDR3 is TGTGCCAGCAGTTTAAGGGCCCAAGAGACCCAGTACTTC.

The genes are TRBV29-1 and TRBJ1-1; tentatively, D is TRBD1 (6 bases). The CDR3 is 13 residues long. Trimming pared 4 bases from V and 1 base from J, leaving 10 bases between. Germline V gives CDR1 SQVTM, CDR2 ANQGSEA. The CDR3 sequence: CSVGGTSNTEAFF. CDR3 nucleotide sequence: TGCAGCGTTGGCGGGACATCGAACACTGAAGCTTTCTTT. Filled out from reference TRBV29-1 and TRBJ1-1, the complete variable domain reads SAVISQKPSRDICQRGTSLTIQCQVDSQVTMMFWYRQQPGQSLTLIATANQGSEATYESGFVIDKFPISRPNLTFSTLTVSNMSPEDSSIYLCSVGGTSNTEAFFGQGTRLTVV.

This clone was picked up a small number of times. The chain uses TRBV28 and TRBJ2-6; weak D call: TRBD1 (6 bases). Germline CDR1 and CDR2: MDHEN and SYDVKM. This CDR3 spans 18 amino acids. V was clipped by 2 bases and J by 1 base, with 15 bases between them. The CDR3 coding sequence is TGTGCCAGCAGTTTAAAAGCAGGGGCTAGGTCTGGGGCCAACGTCCTGACTTTC. Protein: CASSLKAGARSGANVLTF.

Here the CDR3 DNA reads TGCAGCGGGCTAGGGGGCACGGACCAAGAGACCCAGTACTTC. The encoded protein is CSGLGGTDQETQYF. The gene calls are TRBV29-1 and TRBJ2-5; 7 bases align to TRBD1. The germline CDR1 and CDR2 sequences are SQVTM and ANQGSEA. V was pared by 7 bases and J by 0 bases, with 8 bases of the junction left unmatched. This CDR3 is built from 14 residues.

The genes are TRBV19 and TRBJ1-2; 7 nucleotides agree with TRBD1. Germline V gene data show CDR1 as LNHDA and CDR2 as SQIVND (reference sequence). Trimming cost V 4 bases and J 12 bases; bases outside gene matches: 11. The CDR3 is 13 amino acids. For the CDR3, the DNA is TGTGCCAGTAGTACCACAGGGGAAGGATATCACACCTTC. Amino acid sequence: CASSTTGEGYHTF.

This clone was seen a few times. A junction boundary mismatches the germline segment, possibly from a read error. The chain combines TRBV7-9 with TRBJ2-1; the match to TRBD2 covers 7 bases. The germline gives CDR1 SEHNR, CDR2 FQNEAQ (reference sequence). The CDR3 extends over 15 amino acids. CDR3 amino acids: CASSLGLAPYDEQFF. CDR3 coding DNA: TGTGCCAGCAGCTTAGGACTAGCCCCCTACGATGAGCAGTTCTTC.

The chain recombines TRBV5-1 with TRBJ2-7; D is perhaps TRBD1 (6 bases). This CDR3 comprises 18 residues. Between the trimmed V and J ends, which lost 3 bases and 0 bases, there was a span of 22 bases. CDR1 and CDR2 from the germline V gene are SGHRS and YFSETQ. The CDR3 DNA sequence: TGCGCCAGCAGCTCCAACGTTCAGGGGTATGTTTTCTCCTACGAGCAGTACTTC. Translated: CASSSNVQGYVFSYEQYF.

In nucleotides, the CDR3 is TGTGCCAGCAGCCAAGTGAACACCGGGGAGCTGTTTTTT. Protein sequence: CASSQVNTGELFF. The chain links TRBV14 to TRBJ2-2; D is unresolved. V gave up 1 base and J gave up 1 base, with 1 base separating them. The CDR3 is 13 amino acids. CDR1 and CDR2 (germline): SGHDN, FVKESK.

In regard to this clone: This sample also contains other DNA sequences that code for the same CDR3. The chain combines TRBV27 with TRBJ2-7; maybe TRBD2 (6 bases). The germline gives CDR1 MNHEY, CDR2 SMNVEV (reference sequence). V shed 5 bases and J shed 0 bases, with 14 bases lying between them. This CDR3 contains 15 residues. CDR3 bases: TGTGCCAGCAGTCCCCTCGCGGGAAGCTCCTACGAGCAGTACTTC. Its translation: CASSPLAGSSYEQYF.

As DNA, the CDR3 is TGCGCCAGCAGCTTGGCTCTGGGAGAGCAGTTCTTC. Encoded protein: CASSLALGEQFF. The J gene is TRBJ2-1, the V gene TRBV5-1; D is unresolved. The V gene's germline CDR1 is SGHRS and CDR2 YFSETQ. The CDR3 runs to 12 residues. Trimming took 0 bases from V and 10 from J, leaving 8 bases between them.

The chain combines TRBV6-1 with TRBJ1-5; 7 nucleotides align to TRBD1. Germline V gene lookup returns CDR1 MNHNS and CDR2 SASEGT. The junction had 7 bases not matched to a gene; V was cut back by 4 bases and J by 7 bases. This CDR3 contains 14 residues. CDR3 residues: CASSGQGGRQPQHF. The CDR3 coding sequence is TGTGCCAGCAGTGGACAGGGAGGGAGGCAGCCCCAGCATTTT.

This chain joins TRBV6-5 and TRBJ2-7; D gene unclear. The CDR3 loop spans 12 amino acids. The germline V gene encodes CDR1 MNHEY and CDR2 SVGAGI. The germline V and J ends were trimmed by 6 bases and 4 bases, with 10 bases remaining between them. CDR3 DNA: TGTGCCAGCAGGACCTCAGATTACGAGCAGTACTTC. This encodes CASRTSDYEQYF.

The CDR3 region has the DNA TGTGCCAGCAGCTTAGTAGGGACCAGCCACGAAAAACTGTTTTTT. Protein product: CASSLVGTSHEKLFF. The rearrangement joins TRBV7-6 to TRBJ1-4; D may be TRBD1 (5 bases). V gave up 1 base and J gave up 8 bases, with 14 bases separating them. The CDR3 has 15 amino acids. From germline, CDR1 is SGHVS and CDR2 FNYEAQ. The full variable domain, its missing parts supplied by reference TRBV7-6 and TRBJ1-4, is GAGVSQSPRYKVTKRGQDVALRCDPISGHVSLYWYRQALGQGPEFLTYFNYEAQQDKSGLPNDRFSAERPEGSISTLTIQRTEQRDSAMYRCASSLVGTSHEKLFFGSGTQLSVL.

Written as DNA, the CDR3 is TGTGCCTGGAGTGTCGGGCGGGTTTTTTACAATGAGCAGTTCTTC. It translates to CAWSVGRVFYNEQFF. The V call is TRBV30, the J call TRBJ2-1, with TRBD2 as a possible D gene (5 bases). In germline, CDR1 is GTSNPN, CDR2 SVGIG (reference sequence). V lost 0 bases, J lost 4 bases, and 13 bases lay in between. The CDR3 runs to 15 residues.

The table lists this clone with a count of one. The CDR3 DNA reads TGTGCCAGCAGTTTAAGTCGGTCCTCTGGAAACACCATATATTTT. Translating gives CASSLSRSSGNTIYF. V is TRBV27 and J is TRBJ1-3; D call uncertain. The CDR3 is made up of 15 amino acids. The V gene's germline CDR1 is MNHEY and CDR2 SMNVEV (reference sequence). V was cut by 2 bases and J by 0 bases, with 8 bases left in between.

The V call is TRBV29-1, the J call TRBJ1-2; D not resolved. V lost 4 bases to trimming and J lost 5 bases, with 11 bases between them. Germline V CDR1 and CDR2: SQVTM, ANQGSEA. The CDR3 has 12 residues. This CDR3 is CSVGGGQYGYTF. DNA for the CDR3: TGCAGCGTTGGAGGTGGTCAGTATGGCTACACCTTC.

V and J are TRBV9 and TRBJ1-1; D perhaps matches TRBD1 (6 bases). Trimming took 0 bases from V and 6 from J, leaving 15 bases between them. Germline V gene lookup returns CDR1 SGDLS and CDR2 YYNGEE. CDR3 length: 15 amino acids. In DNA, the CDR3 is TGTGCCAGCAGCGTAGAAGGGTCAGGGGACGCTGAAGCTTTCTTT. Amino acid sequence: CASSVEGSGDAEAFF.

The chain employs TRBV7-8 and TRBJ2-1; possibly TRBD1 for D (6 bases). V lost 6 bases to trimming and J lost 4 bases, with 22 bases between them. Germline-derived CDR1 and CDR2 are SGHVS and FQNEAQ. CDR3 size: 17 residues. The chain's CDR3 is CASRDSLSLAAYNEQFF. DNA of the CDR3: TGTGCCAGCAGGGACAGCTTGTCCCTAGCAGCGTACAATGAGCAGTTCTTC.

V gene TRBV5-1 combines with J gene TRBJ2-3; 11 bases match TRBD2. V trimming: 0 bases; J trimming: 4 bases; junction bases outside the gene matches: 7. Germline V gene data show CDR1 as SGHRS and CDR2 as YFSETQ. The CDR3 totals 17 residues. The CDR3 is CASSLAVAGGRADTQYF. Here the CDR3 DNA reads TGCGCCAGCAGCTTGGCCGTAGCGGGAGGGCGGGCAGATACGCAGTATTTT.

The chain has TRBV5-4 and TRBJ2-3; 10 nucleotides line up with TRBD2. The germline CDR1 and CDR2 sequences are SGHNT and YYREEE (reference sequence). Unmatched junction bases numbered 6, after V lost 2 bases and J lost 3 bases. The CDR3 is 16 amino acids. This CDR3 reads CASSFRLAGLTDTQYF. CDR3 nucleotide sequence: TGTGCCAGCAGCTTTCGACTAGCGGGCCTTACAGATACGCAGTATTTT.

This clone was seen more than once but under ten times. The gene calls are TRBV6-1 and TRBJ1-1; 8 bases are a match to TRBD1. The V gene's germline CDR1 is MNHNS and CDR2 SASEGT. The CDR3 sequence is 12 residues long. V lost 5 bases, J lost 13 bases, and 9 bases stayed unmatched. As DNA, the CDR3 is TGTGCCAGCAGTTTTATGACAGGGGTAAATTTCTTT. Residues: CASSFMTGVNFF.

This clone was found once. CDR3 sequence (DNA): TGTGCCTGGACGGGAGCAAACACAGATACGCAGTATTTT. Translating it yields CAWTGANTDTQYF. The V gene is TRBV30, the J gene TRBJ2-3; perhaps TRBD2 as D (6 bases). V was trimmed by 4 bases and J by 2 bases, leaving 10 bases between them. CDR3 length: 13 residues. CDR1 is GTSNPN and CDR2 is SVGIG in the germline V gene (reference sequence).

The chain has TRBV27 and TRBJ2-7, with D perhaps TRBD1 (6 bases). CDR1 is MNHEY, CDR2 SMNVEV, per germline (reference sequence). Trimming pared 8 bases from V and 2 bases from J, leaving 13 bases between. The CDR3 sequence is 13 residues long. For the CDR3, the DNA is TGTGCCAGCGGACACAGGGCCCCCTACGAGCAGTACTTC. This translates into CASGHRAPYEQYF.